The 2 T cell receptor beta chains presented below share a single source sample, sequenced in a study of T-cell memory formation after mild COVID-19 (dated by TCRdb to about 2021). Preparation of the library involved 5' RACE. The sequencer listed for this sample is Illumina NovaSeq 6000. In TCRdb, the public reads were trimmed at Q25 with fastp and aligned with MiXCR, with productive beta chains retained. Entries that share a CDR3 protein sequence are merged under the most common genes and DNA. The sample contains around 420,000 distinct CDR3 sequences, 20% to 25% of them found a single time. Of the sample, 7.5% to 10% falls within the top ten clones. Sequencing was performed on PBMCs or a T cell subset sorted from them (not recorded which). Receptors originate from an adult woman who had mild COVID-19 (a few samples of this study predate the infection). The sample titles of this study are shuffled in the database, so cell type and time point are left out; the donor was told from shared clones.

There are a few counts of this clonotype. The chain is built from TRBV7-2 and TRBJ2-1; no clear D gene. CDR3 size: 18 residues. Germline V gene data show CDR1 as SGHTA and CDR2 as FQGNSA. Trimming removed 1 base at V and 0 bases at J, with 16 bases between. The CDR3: CASSLVFALPSSYNEQFF. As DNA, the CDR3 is TGTGCCAGCAGCTTAGTCTTCGCACTTCCGAGCTCCTACAATGAGCAGTTCTTC.

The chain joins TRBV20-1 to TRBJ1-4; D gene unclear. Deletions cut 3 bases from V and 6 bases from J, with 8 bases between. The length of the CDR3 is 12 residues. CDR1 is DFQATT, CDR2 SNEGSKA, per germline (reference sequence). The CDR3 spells CSARRTYEKLFF. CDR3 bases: TGCAGTGCTAGGCGGACTTATGAAAAACTGTTTTTT.